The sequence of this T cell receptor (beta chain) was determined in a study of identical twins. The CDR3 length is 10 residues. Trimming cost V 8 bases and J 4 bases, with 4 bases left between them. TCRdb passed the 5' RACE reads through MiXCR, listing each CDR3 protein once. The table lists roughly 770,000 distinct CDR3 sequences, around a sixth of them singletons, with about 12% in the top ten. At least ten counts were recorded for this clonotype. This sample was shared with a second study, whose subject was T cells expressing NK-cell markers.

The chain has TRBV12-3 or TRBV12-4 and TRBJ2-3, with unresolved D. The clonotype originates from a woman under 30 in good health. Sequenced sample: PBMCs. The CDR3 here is CASGADTQYF. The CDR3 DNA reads TGTGCCAGCGGGGCAGATACGCAGTATTTT.